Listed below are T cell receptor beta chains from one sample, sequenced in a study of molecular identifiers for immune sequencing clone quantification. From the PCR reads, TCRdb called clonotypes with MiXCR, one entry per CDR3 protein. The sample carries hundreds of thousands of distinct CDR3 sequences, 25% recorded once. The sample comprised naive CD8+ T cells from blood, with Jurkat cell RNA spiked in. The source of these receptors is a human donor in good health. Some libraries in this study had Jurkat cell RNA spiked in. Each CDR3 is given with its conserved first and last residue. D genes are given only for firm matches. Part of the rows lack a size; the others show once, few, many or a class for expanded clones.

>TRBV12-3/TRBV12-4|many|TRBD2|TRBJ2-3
TGTGCCAGCAGTTCCCAAACGGGACTAGCGGGAGGGCCGTCATCCGATACGCAGTATTTT
CASSSQTGLAGGPSSDTQYF
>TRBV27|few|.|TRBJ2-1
TGTGCCAGCAGGCCGACGCCGAGCTCCTACAATGAGCAGTTCTTC
CASRPTPSSYNEQFF
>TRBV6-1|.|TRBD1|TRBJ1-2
TGTGCCAGCAGTGAAAGGGGACAGGGGCGAAATCTCAACTATGGCTACACCTTC
CASSERGQGRNLNYGYTF
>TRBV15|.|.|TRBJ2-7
TGTGCCACCAGCAGAGATTTAGGGGCCTCCTACGAGCAGTACTTC
CATSRDLGASYEQYF
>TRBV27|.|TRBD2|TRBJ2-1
TGTGCCAGCAGTTACGGCGGGGGGAACAACAATGAGCAGTTCTTC
CASSYGGGNNNEQFF
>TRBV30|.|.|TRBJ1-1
TGTGCCTGGAGCAGAGGAATGGACACTGAAGCTTTCTTT
CAWSRGMDTEAFF
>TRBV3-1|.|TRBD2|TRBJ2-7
TGTGCCAGCAGCCACCACGGGACAGACGGACTAGCGGTTAGGTACGAGCAGTACTTC
CASSHHGTDGLAVRYEQYF
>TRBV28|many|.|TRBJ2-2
TGTGCCAGCAGTCTACCAAGGGGGAGGGACACCGGGGAGCTGTTTTTT
CASSLPRGRDTGELFF
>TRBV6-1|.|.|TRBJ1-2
TGTGCCAGCAGTGAAATCGGAGGGTATGGCTACACCTTC
CASSEIGGYGYTF
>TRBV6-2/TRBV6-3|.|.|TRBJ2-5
TGTGCCAGCAGTCACTCGGCGGACGGAGGGCAGGAGACCCAGTACTTC
CASSHSADGGQETQYF
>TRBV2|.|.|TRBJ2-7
TGTGCCAGCAGTGAGCTACAGACTCCCTACGAGCAGTACTTC
CASSELQTPYEQYF
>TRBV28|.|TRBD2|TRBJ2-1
TGTGCCAGCAGACCTCTAGCGGGAGGTTACAATGAGCAGTTCTTC
CASRPLAGGYNEQFF
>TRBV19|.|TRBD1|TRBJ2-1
TGTGCCATCGGGGCAGACAGGGCTAACAATGAGCAGTTCTTC
CAIGADRANNEQFF
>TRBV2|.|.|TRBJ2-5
TGTGCCAGCAGTGATGGTAGCAGCCAAGAGACCCAGTACTTC
CASSDGSSQETQYF
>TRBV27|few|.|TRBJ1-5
TGTGCCAGCAGCATGTCAGGGTCTGGCGGTCAGCCCCAGCATTTT
CASSMSGSGGQPQHF
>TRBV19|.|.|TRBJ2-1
TGTGCCAGTCAAGAGTCCCAGCATGACAATGAGCAGTCCTTC
CASQESQHDNEQSF
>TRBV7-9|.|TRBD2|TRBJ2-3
TGTGCCAGCAGCCCTAGCGGGAGCGCAGATACGCAGTATTTT
CASSPSGSADTQYF
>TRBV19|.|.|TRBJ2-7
TGTGCCAGTAGTATTACGGACCTGGCCTACGAGCAGTACTTC
CASSITDLAYEQYF
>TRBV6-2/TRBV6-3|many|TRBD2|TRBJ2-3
TGTGCCAGCAGTTACGGGACTAGCAGAAGCACAGATACGCAGTATTTT
CASSYGTSRSTDTQYF
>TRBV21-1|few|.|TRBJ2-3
TGTGCCAGCACCCTAATGTTAGCCCTTGATACGCAGTATTTT
CASTLMLALDTQYF
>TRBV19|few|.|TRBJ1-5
TGTGCCAGTAGTTGGGGGTCGGATAGCAATCAGCCCCAGCATTTT
CASSWGSDSNQPQHF
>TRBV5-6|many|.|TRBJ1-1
TGTGCCAGCAGCGCCGGACAACCGAACACTGAAGCTTTCTTT
CASSAGQPNTEAFF
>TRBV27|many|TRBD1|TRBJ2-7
TGTGCCAGCAGTTCGGGACAGGGCTTGATCTACGAGCAGTACTTC
CASSSGQGLIYEQYF
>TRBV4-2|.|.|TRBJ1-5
TGTGCCAGCAGACTCAAAGCGCTCCTGCCTCCAGCCCTGCCGCATTTT
CASRLKALLPPALPHF
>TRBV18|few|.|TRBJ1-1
TGTGCCAGCTCACCATCGTCCTGGGACATCTACATGAACACTGAAGCTTTCTTT
CASSPSSWDIYMNTEAFF
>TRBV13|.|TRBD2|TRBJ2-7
TGTGCCAGCAGCTCGCGCTGGGGAGGGCCGTACGAGCAGTACTTC
CASSSRWGGPYEQYF
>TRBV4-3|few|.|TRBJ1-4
TGCGCCAGCAGCCAAGATTTTTCCAGGGCGGATGAAAAACTGTTTTTT
CASSQDFSRADEKLFF
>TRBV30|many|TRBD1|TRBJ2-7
TGTGCCTGGAGTGTCGGGACAGCGGATTACGAGCAGTACTTC
CAWSVGTADYEQYF
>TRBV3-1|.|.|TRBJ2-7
TGTGCCAGCAGCCAAGATTGGGGTCCCTACGAGCAGTGCTTC
CASSQDWGPYEQCF
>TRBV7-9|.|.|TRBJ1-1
TGTGCCAGCAGCCCTTTTCCGAACACAGAAGCTTTCTTT
CASSPFPNTEAFF
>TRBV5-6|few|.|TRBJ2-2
TGTGCCAGCAGCTTGAGGCTGGGACACAACACCGGGGAGCTGTTTTTT
CASSLRLGHNTGELFF
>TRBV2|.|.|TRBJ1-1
TGTGCGAGCAGATCGACAGGAGGCGTTGCTGCCGCTTTCTTT
CASRSTGGVAAAFF
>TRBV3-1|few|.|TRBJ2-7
TGTGCCAGCAGCCAAATTGGGGGCTACGAGCAGTACTTC
CASSQIGGYEQYF
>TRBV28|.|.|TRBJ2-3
TGTGCCAGCACGGGGGCAGGGTCCACAGATACGCAGTATTTT
CASTGAGSTDTQYF
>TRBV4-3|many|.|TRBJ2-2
TGCGCCAGCAGCCAAGATCGAGTTAGCCCCGGGGATGTGAACACCGGGGAGCTGTTTTTT
CASSQDRVSPGDVNTGELFF
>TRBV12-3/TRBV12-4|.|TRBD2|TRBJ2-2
TGTGCCAGCAGTCAGTTTAGCGGGAGATTCACCGGGGAGCTGTTTTTT
CASSQFSGRFTGELFF